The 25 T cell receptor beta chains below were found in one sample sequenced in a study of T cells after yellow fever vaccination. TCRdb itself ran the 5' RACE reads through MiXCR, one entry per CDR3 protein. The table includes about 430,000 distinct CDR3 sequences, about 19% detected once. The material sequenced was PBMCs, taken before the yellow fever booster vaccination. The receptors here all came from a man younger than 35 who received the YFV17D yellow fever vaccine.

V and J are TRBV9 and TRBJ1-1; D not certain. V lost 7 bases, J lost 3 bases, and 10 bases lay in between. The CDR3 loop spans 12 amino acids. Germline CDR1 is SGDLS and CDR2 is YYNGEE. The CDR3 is CASGSGDTEAFF. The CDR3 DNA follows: TGTGCCAGCGGTTCTGGGGACACTGAAGCTTTCTTT.

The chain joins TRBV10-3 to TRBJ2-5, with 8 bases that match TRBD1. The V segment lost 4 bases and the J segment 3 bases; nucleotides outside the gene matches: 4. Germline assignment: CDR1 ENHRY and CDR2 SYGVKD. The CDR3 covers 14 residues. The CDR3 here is CAISVTGGEETQYF. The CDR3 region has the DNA TGTGCCATCAGTGTAACAGGGGGAGAAGAGACCCAGTACTTC.

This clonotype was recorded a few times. CDR3 sequence (DNA): TGCGCCAGCAGCTTGACGTCGGGGCGGGACAGGGCCTCCTACGAGCAGTACTTC. Translation gives CASSLTSGRDRASYEQYF. The V and J genes are TRBV5-1 and TRBJ2-7; 9 nucleotides align to TRBD1. The CDR3 is 18 amino acids. CDR1 is SGHRS and CDR2 is YFSETQ in the germline V gene. Losses at the gene ends were 1 base for V and 0 bases for J; bases not matched to a gene: 11.

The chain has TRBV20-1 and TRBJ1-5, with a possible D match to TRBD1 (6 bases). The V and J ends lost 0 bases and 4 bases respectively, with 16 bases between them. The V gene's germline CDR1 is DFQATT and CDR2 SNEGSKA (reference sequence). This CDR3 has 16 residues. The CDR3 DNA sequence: TGCAGTGCTAGAGACTTAAGGTCCGACAGGAATCAGCCCCAGCATTTT. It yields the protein CSARDLRSDRNQPQHF.

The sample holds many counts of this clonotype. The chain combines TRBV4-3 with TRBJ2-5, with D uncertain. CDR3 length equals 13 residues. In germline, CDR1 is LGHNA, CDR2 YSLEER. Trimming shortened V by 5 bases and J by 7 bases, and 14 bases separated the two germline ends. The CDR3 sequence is CASSGEAWGTQYF. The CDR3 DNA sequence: TGCGCCAGCAGCGGCGAGGCCTGGGGGACCCAGTACTTC.

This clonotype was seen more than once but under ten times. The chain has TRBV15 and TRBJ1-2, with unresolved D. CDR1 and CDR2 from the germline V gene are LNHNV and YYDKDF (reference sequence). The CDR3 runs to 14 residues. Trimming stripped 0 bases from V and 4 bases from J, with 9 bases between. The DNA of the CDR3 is TGTGCCACCAGCAGAGATTACGGCGGCTATGGCTACACCTTC. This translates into CATSRDYGGYGYTF. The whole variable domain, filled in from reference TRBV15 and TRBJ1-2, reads DAMVIQNPRYQVTQFGKPVTLSCSQTLNHNVMYWYQQKSSQAPKLLFHYYDKDFNNEADTPDNFQSRRPNTSFCFLDIRSPGLGDTAMYLCATSRDYGGYGYTFGSGTRLTVV.

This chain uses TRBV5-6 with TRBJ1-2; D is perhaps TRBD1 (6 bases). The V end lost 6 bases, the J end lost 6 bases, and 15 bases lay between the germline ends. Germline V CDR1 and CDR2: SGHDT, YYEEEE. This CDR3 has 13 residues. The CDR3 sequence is CASTDLRTDGYTF. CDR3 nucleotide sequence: TGTGCCAGCACCGATCTCAGGACAGATGGCTACACCTTC.

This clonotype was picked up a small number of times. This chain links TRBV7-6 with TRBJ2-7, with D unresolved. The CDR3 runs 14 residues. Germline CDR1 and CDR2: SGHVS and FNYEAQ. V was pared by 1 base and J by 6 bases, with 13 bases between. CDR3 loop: CASSLESTFGEQYV. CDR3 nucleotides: TGTGCCAGCAGCTTAGAATCCACCTTTGGCGAGCAGTACGTC.

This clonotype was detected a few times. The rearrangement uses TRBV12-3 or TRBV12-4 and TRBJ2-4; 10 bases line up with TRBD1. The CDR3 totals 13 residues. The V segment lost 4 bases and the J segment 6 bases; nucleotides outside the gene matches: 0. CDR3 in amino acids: CASSWDRGNIQYF. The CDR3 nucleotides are TGTGCCAGCAGTTGGGACAGGGGAAACATTCAGTACTTC.

DNA for the CDR3: TGTGCCAGCAGCGCTACGGGGCCTACGCAGTATTTT. Protein: CASSATGPTQYF. The gene calls are TRBV7-2 and TRBJ2-3; D tentatively fits TRBD1 or TRBD2 (5 bases each). Between the trimmed V and J ends, which lost 5 bases and 8 bases, there was a span of 11 bases. Germline loops: CDR1 SGHTA, CDR2 FQGNSA. The CDR3 length is 12 residues.

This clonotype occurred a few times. The CDR3 bases are TGTGCCAGCATCATGGGGGGGGGAGCGAACACCGGGGAGCTGTTTTTT. Its translation is CASIMGGGANTGELFF. The J gene is TRBJ2-2, the V gene TRBV12-3 or TRBV12-4; 7 bases agree with TRBD2. CDR3 length equals 16 residues. Trimming took 7 bases from V and 0 from J; bases not matched to a gene: 8.

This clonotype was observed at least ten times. CDR3 coding DNA: TGCAGCGTCGAGGGGGCGTTGGGAGAGACCCAGTACTTC. This encodes CSVEGALGETQYF. This chain connects TRBV29-1 to TRBJ2-5; 7 bases are shared with TRBD1. This CDR3 has 13 amino acids. J gave up 4 bases and V 6 bases, and 8 bases lay outside the gene matches. Per the germline V gene, CDR1 is SQVTM and CDR2 is ANQGSEA.

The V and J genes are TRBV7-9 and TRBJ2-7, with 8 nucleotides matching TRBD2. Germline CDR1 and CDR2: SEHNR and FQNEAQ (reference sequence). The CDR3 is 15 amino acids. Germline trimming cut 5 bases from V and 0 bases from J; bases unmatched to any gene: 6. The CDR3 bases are TGTGCCAGCAGCCCGAGCGGGGGTCGCTCCTACGAGCAGTACTTC. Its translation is CASSPSGGRSYEQYF.

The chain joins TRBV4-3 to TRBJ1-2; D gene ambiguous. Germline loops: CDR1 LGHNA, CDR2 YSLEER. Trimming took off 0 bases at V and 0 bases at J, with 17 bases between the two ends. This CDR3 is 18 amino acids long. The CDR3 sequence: CASSQEPTAGPTNYGYTF. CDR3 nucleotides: TGCGCCAGCAGCCAAGAGCCCACGGCAGGACCCACTAACTATGGCTACACCTTC.

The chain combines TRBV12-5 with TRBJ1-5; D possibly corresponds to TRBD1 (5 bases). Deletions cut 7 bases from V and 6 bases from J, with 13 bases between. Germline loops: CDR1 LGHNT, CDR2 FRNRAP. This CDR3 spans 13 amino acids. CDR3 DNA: TGTGCTAGTGCCCTGGGGGATACTCAGCCCCAGCATTTT. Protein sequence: CASALGDTQPQHF.

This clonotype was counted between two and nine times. DNA of the CDR3: TGCGCCAGCAGCGAAGGACTAGAGGGGGTGGAGCTGTTTTTT. Amino acid sequence: CASSEGLEGVELFF. This chain links TRBV5-1 with TRBJ2-2; TRBD2 might be the D (7 bases). From germline, CDR1 is SGHRS and CDR2 YFSETQ. This CDR3 is built from 14 residues. Trimming shortened V by 4 bases and J by 10 bases, and 17 bases separated the two germline ends.

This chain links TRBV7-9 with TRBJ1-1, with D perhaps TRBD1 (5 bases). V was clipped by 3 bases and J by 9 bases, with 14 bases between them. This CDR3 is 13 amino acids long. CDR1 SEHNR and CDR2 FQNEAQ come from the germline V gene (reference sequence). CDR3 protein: CASSLNRDGKAFF. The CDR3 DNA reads TGTGCCAGCAGCTTGAACCGGGACGGGAAAGCTTTCTTT.

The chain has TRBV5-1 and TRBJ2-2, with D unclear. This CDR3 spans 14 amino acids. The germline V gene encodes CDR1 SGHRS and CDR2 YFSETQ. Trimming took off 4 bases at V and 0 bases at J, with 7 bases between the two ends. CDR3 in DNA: TGCGCCAGCAGCCAGAACCCGAACACCGGGGAGCTGTTTTTT. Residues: CASSQNPNTGELFF.

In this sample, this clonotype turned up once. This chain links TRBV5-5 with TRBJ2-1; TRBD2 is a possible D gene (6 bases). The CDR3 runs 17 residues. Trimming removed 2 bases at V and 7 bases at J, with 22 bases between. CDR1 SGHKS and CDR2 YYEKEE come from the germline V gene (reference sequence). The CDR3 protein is CASSFSGGAGLINEQFF. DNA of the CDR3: TGTGCCAGCAGCTTCTCCGGAGGGGCAGGCTTAATTAATGAGCAGTTCTTC.

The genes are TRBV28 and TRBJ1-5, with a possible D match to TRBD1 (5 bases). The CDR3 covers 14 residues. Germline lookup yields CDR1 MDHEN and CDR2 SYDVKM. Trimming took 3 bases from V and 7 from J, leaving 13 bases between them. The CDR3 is CASSLSTGSQPQHF. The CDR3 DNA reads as TGTGCCAGCAGTTTGAGTACAGGTTCGCAGCCCCAGCATTTT.

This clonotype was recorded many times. The CDR3 DNA reads as TGTGCCAGCGGTAAGCGGGACACTGCTGGCTACACCTTC. This translates into CASGKRDTAGYTF. J is TRBJ1-2 and V is TRBV27, with a weak D call TRBD1 (6 bases). The CDR3 extends over 13 amino acids. The germline CDR1 and CDR2 sequences are MNHEY and SMNVEV (reference sequence). V dropped 8 bases and J dropped 7 bases, with 17 bases sitting between them.

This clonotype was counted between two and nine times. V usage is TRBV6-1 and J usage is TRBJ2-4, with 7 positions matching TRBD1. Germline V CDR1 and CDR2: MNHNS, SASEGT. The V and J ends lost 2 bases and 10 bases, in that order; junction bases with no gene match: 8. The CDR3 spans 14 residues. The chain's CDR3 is CASSEMATGVIQYF. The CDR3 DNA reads TGTGCCAGCAGTGAAATGGCCACAGGGGTTATTCAGTACTTC.

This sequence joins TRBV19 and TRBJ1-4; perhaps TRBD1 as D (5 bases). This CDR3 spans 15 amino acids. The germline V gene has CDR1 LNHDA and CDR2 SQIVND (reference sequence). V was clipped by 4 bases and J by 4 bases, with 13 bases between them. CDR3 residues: CASSTSQEINEKLFF. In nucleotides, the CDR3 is TGTGCCAGTAGTACCTCACAGGAGATTAATGAAAAACTGTTTTTT.

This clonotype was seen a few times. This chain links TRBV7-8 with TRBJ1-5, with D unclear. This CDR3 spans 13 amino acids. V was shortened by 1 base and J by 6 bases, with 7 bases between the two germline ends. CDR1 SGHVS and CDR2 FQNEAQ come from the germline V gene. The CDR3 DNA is TGTGCCAGCAGCTTAGGGCGGGGTCAGCCCCAGCATTTT. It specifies CASSLGRGQPQHF.

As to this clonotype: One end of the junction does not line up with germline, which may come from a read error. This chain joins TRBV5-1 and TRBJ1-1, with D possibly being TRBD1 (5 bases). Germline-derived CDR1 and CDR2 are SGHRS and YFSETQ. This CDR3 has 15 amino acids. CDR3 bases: TGCGCCAGCAGCTTGGGCCCGGGGGGGGTCACTGAATCTTTCTTT. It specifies CASSLGPGGVTESFF.